This T cell receptor (beta chain) emerged from a study of CXCR3-negative and CXCR3-positive naive CD8 T cells. Across the whole study: Each library gave roughly 1.6 +/- 0.3 million of roughly 140 million TRB reads. Broader study findings: Comparison of naive cells showed more hydrophobic TRB CDR3s in CXCR3-positive than in CXCR3-negative naive cells.

This CDR3 contains 15 residues. Germline V gene lookup returns CDR1 MNHNS and CDR2 SASEGT. 5' RACE with UMI labels generated the TRB cDNA libraries. Reanalyzing the 5' RACE reads, TCRdb keeps one entry per CDR3 protein, without DNA. This sample's table has 130,000 to 150,000 distinct CDR3 sequences. On this clonotype itself: As yet, its antigen is unknown.

The CD45RO-CCR7+CD27+CD95- phenotype denoted naive CD8+ T cells. V usage is TRBV6-1 and J usage is TRBJ2-2; lacking DNA, the TRBD2 call made by TCRdb goes unchecked. This clonotype was obtained from a human donor in good health. Some clones in this sample may be carry-over from other donors' samples. Sequencing used naive CXCR3+ CD8+ T cells from blood. Described subset: CD45RO-CCR7+CD27+CD95- naive CD8+ T cells expressing CXCR3 (TNR3+). CDR3 protein: CASSEDRRFTGELFF.